This T cell receptor (beta chain) comes out of a study of T cell responses to AZD1222 COVID-19 vaccine. About the research overall: Both about-4-week and about-12-week second-dose recipients were combined. Overall study results and limits: The study found Spike-specific TCR breadth and depth rose after two AZD1222 doses. Clonal diversity may have been underestimated, and the donors were mostly white British, with more females than males.

TCRdb keeps only in-frame clones here, not all; method: immunoSEQ multiplex PCR. Among roughly 120,000 clones, about 91% were seen once, and the ten largest hold under 6.5%. With 3 bases clipped from V and 1 base from J, the junction kept 6 bases outside the gene matches. The CDR3 spans 17 residues. In germline, CDR1 is SGDLS, CDR2 YYNGEE. Details on this clone: Its antigen is as yet unknown.

The starting material was peripheral blood, obtained on day 0 of AZD1222 vaccination. This chain uses TRBV9 with TRBJ2-3, with 12 bases aligning to TRBD2. The TCR sequence derives from an adult in good health. The CDR3 protein is CASSEPLAGGGTDTQYF. For the CDR3, the DNA is TGTGCCAGCAGCGAACCACTAGCGGGGGGCGGCACAGATACGCAGTATTTT.